This passage covers 23 T cell receptor beta chains from one sample sequenced in a study of blood T cell repertoires in COVID-19. Only in-frame clones appear in the TCRdb table, and some are missing; sequencing was by immunoSEQ multiplex PCR. The sample consists of 55,000 to 75,000 clones, roughly three quarters of them appearing once. Material for sequencing was peripheral blood. These receptors all stem from a human donor in a cohort sampled during active COVID-19.

This chain connects TRBV19 to TRBJ1-1; 10 bases fit TRBD1. Germline CDR1 reads LNHDA; CDR2 reads SQIVND (reference sequence). The CDR3 length is 15 residues. V lost 7 bases to trimming and J lost 6 bases; unmatched junction nucleotides: 11. In nucleotides, the CDR3 is TGTGCCAGTATTGCGACAGGGGGCGTCGGGGCTGAAGCTTTCTTT. This sequence encodes CASIATGGVGAEAFF.

The rearrangement uses TRBV6-5 and TRBJ1-1; 8 positions match TRBD1. V lost 1 base and J lost 1; bases outside the gene matches: 2. This CDR3 region has 15 residues. Germline CDR1 reads MNHEY; CDR2 reads SVGAGI. The CDR3, as DNA: TGTGCCAGCAGTTACTGGCAGGGGGCGAACACTGAAGCTTTCTTT. Its translation is CASSYWQGANTEAFF.

The rearrangement links TRBV2 to TRBJ1-1; no firm D call. The V gene's germline CDR1 is SNHLY and CDR2 FYNNEI. The CDR3 is made up of 15 amino acids. V gave up 4 bases and J gave up 0 bases, with 12 bases separating them. CDR3 in amino acids: CASSATASMNTEAFF. The CDR3 DNA sequence: TGTGCCAGCAGTGCGACCGCTAGTATGAACACTGAAGCTTTCTTT.

The table lists this clone with many counts. The genes are TRBV9 and TRBJ2-2, with a possible D match to TRBD2 (6 bases). The CDR3 sequence is 15 residues long. The germline V gene has CDR1 SGDLS and CDR2 YYNGEE. Trimming took 0 bases from V and 6 from J, leaving 12 bases between them. The CDR3 region is CASSVEGWGAGELFF. DNA for the CDR3: TGTGCCAGCAGCGTAGAGGGATGGGGGGCCGGGGAGCTGTTTTTT.

The rearrangement uses TRBV19 and TRBJ2-3; 7 bases align to TRBD2. Germline V gives CDR1 LNHDA, CDR2 SQIVND (reference sequence). J gave up 6 bases and V 3 bases, and 18 bases lay outside the gene matches. The CDR3 length is 18 residues. The CDR3 DNA is TGTGCCAGTAGTATCTCTGCGGGAGCTCTCTCCGGTTGGGATACGCAGTATTTT. Its translation: CASSISAGALSGWDTQYF. Full variable domain (missing parts from reference TRBV19 and TRBJ2-3): DGGITQSPKYLFRKEGQNVTLSCEQNLNHDAMYWYRQDPGQGLRLIYYSQIVNDFQKGDIAEGYSVSREKKESFPLTVTSAQKNPTAFYLCASSISAGALSGWDTQYFGPGTRLTVL.

V usage is TRBV19 and J usage is TRBJ2-7; 9 bases map to TRBD2. The V gene end was trimmed by 6 bases and the J gene end by 5 bases; junction bases not matched to a gene: 17. CDR1 is LNHDA, CDR2 SQIVND, per germline (reference sequence). The CDR3 has 17 residues. The CDR3 nucleotides are TGTGCCAGTAGCATTGTTGTGGGTAGCGGGAGATCTAACGAGCAGTACTTC. Its protein is CASSIVVGSGRSNEQYF. The full variable domain, in which reference TRBV19 and TRBJ2-7 provide the parts outside the CDR3, is DGGITQSPKYLFRKEGQNVTLSCEQNLNHDAMYWYRQDPGQGLRLIYYSQIVNDFQKGDIAEGYSVSREKKESFPLTVTSAQKNPTAFYLCASSIVVGSGRSNEQYFGPGTRLTVT.

This rearrangement joins TRBV28 to TRBJ2-1; 8 nucleotides agree with TRBD2. J lost 9 bases, V lost 3 bases, and 22 bases had no gene match. In germline, CDR1 is MDHEN, CDR2 SYDVKM. This CDR3 is built from 19 residues. The CDR3 bases are TGTGCCAGCAGTTTCCCCTCTTCGGGGTTAGCGGGATTACGAAGTGAGCAGTTCTTC. Protein: CASSFPSSGLAGLRSEQFF.

This clone is a singleton in its sample. The DNA for the CDR3 is TGTGCCAGCAGCGAACCGGGACAGGACTACGAGCAGTACTTC. It yields the protein CASSEPGQDYEQYF. This sequence joins TRBV28 and TRBJ2-7; 8 nucleotides align to TRBD1. The CDR3 totals 14 residues. The germline gives CDR1 MDHEN, CDR2 SYDVKM. The J segment lost 3 bases and the V segment lost 6 bases, leaving 7 bases of the junction unmatched.

The gene calls are TRBV6-2 or TRBV6-3 and TRBJ2-1, with 11 bases fitting TRBD2. Trimming took 6 bases from V and 7 from J; bases not matched to a gene: 11. The CDR3 has 16 amino acids. Germline V gene lookup returns CDR1 MNHEY and CDR2 SVGEGT. Here the CDR3 reads CASSQAVGLAANEQFF. CDR3 nucleotide sequence: TGTGCCAGCAGCCAGGCGGTGGGACTAGCGGCAAATGAGCAGTTCTTC.

The chain joins TRBV10-3 to TRBJ2-1, with TRBD2 as a possible D gene (5 bases). Germline CDR1 reads ENHRY; CDR2 reads SYGVKD. With 3 bases removed from V and 8 bases from J, the gap between germline ends came to 23 bases. This CDR3 is built from 17 residues. The chain's CDR3 is CAISDGLRREQSDEQFF. The DNA for the CDR3 is TGTGCCATCAGTGACGGTCTCCGCCGGGAACAATCGGATGAGCAGTTCTTC.

V is TRBV19 and J is TRBJ1-2; unclear D gene. The CDR3 is 14 amino acids. CDR1 is LNHDA, CDR2 SQIVND, per germline (reference sequence). V shed 3 bases and J shed 10 bases, with 18 bases lying between them. CDR3 amino acids: CASSIPGSDPFYTF. In nucleotides, the CDR3 is TGTGCCAGTAGTATCCCGGGGTCGGATCCCTTCTACACCTTC.

This clone was found once. V and J are TRBV28 and TRBJ2-7; 11 bases map to TRBD1. The length of the CDR3 is 15 residues. V shed 10 bases, J shed 6 bases, and the junction held 14 bases outside the gene matches. CDR1 is MDHEN and CDR2 is SYDVKM in the germline V gene. CDR3 sequence (DNA): TGTGCCATTTCGGGACAGGGGGGACCTCGGGGCGAGCAGTACTTC. Translated: CAISGQGGPRGEQYF. The complete variable domain, with remaining parts taken from reference TRBV28 and TRBJ2-7, reads DVKVTQSSRYLVKRTGEKVFLECVQDMDHENMFWYRQDPGLGLRLIYFSYDVKMKEKGDIPEGYSVSREKKERFSLILESASTNQTSMYLCAISGQGGPRGEQYFGPGTRLTVT.

The chain employs TRBV24-1 and TRBJ2-7, with D possibly matching TRBD2 (6 bases). This CDR3 is 14 amino acids long. Germline CDR1 and CDR2: KGHDR and SFDVKD. V was clipped by 6 bases and J by 0 bases, with 11 bases between them. CDR3 amino acids: CATSPGGISYEQYF. DNA of the CDR3: TGTGCCACCAGTCCTGGCGGGATCTCCTACGAGCAGTACTTC.

Many counts were recorded for this clone. The chain has TRBV5-1 and TRBJ1-1, with D tentatively TRBD1 (6 bases). The CDR3 extends over 14 amino acids. Germline V gives CDR1 SGHRS, CDR2 YFSETQ. V lost 0 bases and J 6 bases, leaving 12 bases between the germline ends. CDR3 amino acids: CASSLVQGSAEAFF. The CDR3 DNA reads TGCGCCAGCAGCTTGGTACAGGGAAGCGCTGAAGCTTTCTTT.

CDR3 nucleotide sequence: TGTGCCAGCAGCTTCTCGGGACTAGCGGGAAAAAACATTCAGTACTTC. Amino acid sequence: CASSFSGLAGKNIQYF. The chain joins TRBV5-4 to TRBJ2-4; 13 bases are a match to TRBD2. Germline V lookup: CDR1 SGHNT, CDR2 YYREEE (reference sequence). V lost 2 bases, J lost 4 bases, and 3 bases stayed unmatched. The CDR3 contains 16 residues.

This chain joins TRBV19 and TRBJ1-2; D uncertain. The CDR3 totals 13 residues. From germline, CDR1 is LNHDA and CDR2 SQIVND (reference sequence). The germline V and J ends were trimmed by 3 bases and 8 bases, with 13 bases remaining between them. The CDR3 region is CASSIGPFLGYTF. As DNA, the CDR3 is TGTGCCAGTAGTATTGGCCCTTTCTTGGGCTACACCTTC.

This clone was detected once. The chain links TRBV5-1 to TRBJ2-7; possible D gene TRBD1, 5 bases. CDR1 is SGHRS and CDR2 is YFSETQ in the germline V gene. The V and J ends lost 3 bases and 2 bases respectively, with 12 bases between them. This CDR3 has 14 amino acids. CDR3 DNA: TGCGCCAGCAGCTCGGACACCTATACCTACGAGCAGTACTTC. Translating gives CASSSDTYTYEQYF.

This chain links TRBV6-1 with TRBJ1-2; D not resolved. CDR1 MNHNS and CDR2 SASEGT come from the germline V gene. This CDR3 spans 15 amino acids. Trimming cost V 1 base and J 2 bases, with 11 bases left between them. CDR3 loop: CASSEGGSGNYGYTF. CDR3 DNA sequence: TGTGCCAGCAGTGAAGGTGGGAGCGGAAACTATGGCTACACCTTC.

The genes are TRBV28 and TRBJ1-2; D gene uncertain. The ends were cut back, 3 bases at V and 8 bases at J, with 13 bases in the middle. The CDR3 is 13 amino acids. Germline CDR1 and CDR2: MDHEN and SYDVKM. This CDR3 reads CASSLEGVRGYTF. The CDR3, as DNA: TGTGCCAGCAGTTTGGAGGGCGTTAGGGGCTACACCTTC.

This clone was counted a few times. The chain uses TRBV5-1 and TRBJ2-5; 9 positions match TRBD1. The CDR3 contains 16 residues. Trimming removed 4 bases from V and 5 bases from J; junction bases left unmatched: 12. Germline lookup yields CDR1 SGHRS and CDR2 YFSETQ. CDR3 sequence: CASSPGGQGPKETQYF. The DNA for the CDR3 is TGCGCCAGCAGCCCCGGGGGACAGGGCCCAAAGGAGACCCAGTACTTC.

The rearrangement uses TRBV9 and TRBJ2-3; 10 nucleotides agree with TRBD1. The germline V gene encodes CDR1 SGDLS and CDR2 YYNGEE. The CDR3 runs to 17 residues. The junction had 8 bases not matched to a gene; V was cut back by 3 bases and J by 1 base. The CDR3 DNA sequence: TGTGCCAGCAGCGCCGCGGCCGGGACAGGGGGCACAGATACGCAGTATTTT. Translating it yields CASSAAAGTGGTDTQYF.

CDR3 amino acids: CSASFVLAGGPSYEQYF. The CDR3 DNA reads as TGCAGTGCTAGTTTTGTACTAGCGGGAGGGCCCTCCTACGAGCAGTACTTC. The V call is TRBV20-1, the J call TRBJ2-7; TRBD2 agrees at 13 bases. CDR1 is DFQATT, CDR2 SNEGSKA, per germline (reference sequence). This CDR3 has 17 amino acids. After removal of 3 bases from V and 0 bases from J, the junction contained 8 bases not matched to a gene.

Concerning this clone: Additional DNA sequences in this sample encode the identical CDR3. The chain is built from TRBV12-3 or TRBV12-4 and TRBJ1-2, with unresolved D. Trimming left V 1 base short and J 7 bases short, with 7 bases between. The CDR3 length is 12 residues. The chain's CDR3 is CASSLGGGGYTF. The CDR3 DNA follows: TGTGCCAGCAGTTTAGGAGGCGGTGGCTACACCTTC.